Below, one TCR beta chain is given with its context. Its antigen is as yet unknown. Only in-frame clones appear in the TCRdb table, and some are missing; sequencing was by immunoSEQ multiplex PCR. Here the sample spans tens of thousands of clones, around nine tenths being singletons. The data were obtained in a study of OX40 agonist ivuxolimab in advanced cancers. This CDR3 comprises 12 residues. The germline CDR1 and CDR2 sequences are SGDLS and YYNGEE. Trimming left V 4 bases short and J 10 bases short, with 12 bases between. The study's findings and limits: In general, CD8+ T cells held more expanded clones than CD4+ did, on average.

This sequence joins TRBV9 and TRBJ2-1, with D hard to call. The sequencing here drew on CD4+ or CD8+ T cells sorted from blood, taken in a trial of the OX40 agonist ivuxolimab. The sequence came from an adult with an advanced solid tumor such as melanoma, head and neck, liver or kidney cancer. This CDR3 reads CASSSSRREQFF. The CDR3 DNA is TGTGCCAGCAGCTCCTCTAGACGGGAGCAGTTCTTC.